This T cell receptor beta chain was sequenced during a study of technical replicates of blood from a handful of donors. Measured with immunoSEQ multiplex PCR; TCRdb has only the in-frame clones, and not every one. This table has roughly 82,000 clones, over 80% appearing once. Germline-derived CDR1 and CDR2 are SGHNT and YENEEA. Trimming stripped 4 bases from V and 10 bases from J, with 23 bases between. This CDR3 is built from 16 residues. V usage is TRBV11-3 and J usage is TRBJ2-1; tentatively, D is TRBD2 (6 bases). Material: T cells isolated from PBMCs. This clonotype was sampled from a human donor in good health. CDR3 in amino acids: CASSSWRDREVGEQFF. CDR3 nucleotide sequence: TGTGCCAGCAGCTCTTGGAGGGACCGCGAGGTGGGGGAGCAGTTCTTC.